The present TCR beta chain was sequenced within a study of molecular identifiers for immune sequencing clone quantification. Trimming left V 0 bases short and J 0 bases short, with 12 bases between. CDR1 is SGHNT, CDR2 YYREEE, per germline (reference sequence). This CDR3 spans 16 amino acids. This clonotype showed up many times. MiXCR, run by TCRdb on the PCR reads, gives a single entry per CDR3 protein. The repertoire includes 250,000 to 400,000 distinct CDR3 sequences, over 20% of them detected once, and about 0.81% sits in the top ten. Material for sequencing was naive CD8+ T cells from blood, with Jurkat cell RNA spiked in. Stated subset: FACS-sorted CD8+CD4-CCR7+CD45RA+ naive T cells. The TCR was taken from a human donor in good health. Some libraries in this study had Jurkat cell RNA spiked in. This chain links TRBV5-4 with TRBJ1-1; D may be TRBD1 (5 bases). The CDR3 bases are TGTGCCAGCAGCTTGGACAGGCCGGGGGTGAACACTGAAGCTTTCTTT. Translating it yields CASSLDRPGVNTEAFF.